This T cell receptor (beta chain) stems from a study of monozygotic twins with inflammatory bowel disease. Points from the study as a whole: Limited power may explain why concordant and discordant twins showed no difference in repertoire similarity.

TCRdb reanalyzed the 5' RACE reads, giving one entry per CDR3 protein sequence and no DNA. The sample table includes about 130,000 distinct CDR3 sequences. On this clonotype itself: Its specificity is unknown.

The sequencing sample was made of blood. This sequence originates from a human donor with ulcerative colitis or Crohn's disease, or a healthy co-twin of an affected twin (not recorded which).

The CDR3 loop reads CSARVWKMADNEQFF. V and J are TRBV20-1 and TRBJ2-1. This CDR3 is 15 amino acids long. CDR1 and CDR2 from the germline V gene are DFQATT and SNEGSKA (reference sequence).